The T cell receptor beta chain under discussion was sequenced for a study of Tregs in tolerant kidney transplant recipients. Unstimulated regulatory T cells (CD4+CD25+CD127-), CD4+CD25- non-regulatory cells, CD4 and CD8 cells were FACS-sorted from thawed PBMCs. Study-wide points: Tregs expanded with activated donor B cells seemed most donor-specific. Biological reproducibility was not directly addressed in this study.

In the case of this clone: Its target is unknown.

The data were produced by immunoSEQ multiplex PCR, yet TCRdb's version contains in-frame clones alone and is incomplete. Among 200,000 to 300,000 clones, 80% to 85% were seen once, and the ten largest hold around 0.61%. Germline loops: CDR1 SGHAT, CDR2 FQNNGV. This CDR3 contains 11 residues. The germline V and J ends were trimmed by 2 bases and 6 bases, with 2 bases remaining between them. The TCR sequence derives from a human donor in good health. The sequenced material came from CD4+ T cells from blood. The J gene is TRBJ2-1, the V gene TRBV11-2; D is unclear. CDR3 loop: CASSLFNEQFF. The CDR3 DNA reads as TGTGCCAGCAGCTTATTCAATGAGCAGTTCTTC.